One sample yielded the 8 T cell receptor beta chains listed below, sequenced in a study of CD8 T cells in ankylosing spondylitis. Study results and limitations: Seemingly distinctive of ankylosing spondylitis blood was a TCR beta motif formed by eight highly homologous variants.

No cognate antigen is known for these TCRs. TCRdb fed the 5' RACE reads into MiXCR, producing one record per CDR3 protein. Of more than 300,000 distinct CDR3 sequences in the sample, under 8.5% were seen once. Sequenced: blood, either unsorted or a sorted T cell fraction (not recorded which). The origin of the receptors is a male donor with ankylosing spondylitis.

This clonotype came up many times. The chain recombines TRBV2 with TRBJ2-3; D gene unclear. This CDR3 is 14 amino acids long. Trimming took 6 bases from V and 2 from J, leaving 12 bases between them. Germline CDR1 and CDR2: SNHLY and FYNNEI. For the CDR3, the DNA is TGTGCCAGCAGCCGCTGGGATCTCACAGATACGCAGTATTTT. This encodes CASSRWDLTDTQYF.

This clonotype was seen at least ten times. This chain connects TRBV29-1 to TRBJ2-3, with 15 bases lining up with TRBD2. Germline V gene sequence: CDR1 SQVTM, CDR2 ANQGSEA. The V segment lost 5 bases and the J segment 7 bases; nucleotides outside the gene matches: 7. The CDR3 sequence is 15 residues long. The CDR3 is CSVSGGLAGGYTQYF. CDR3 nucleotides: TGCAGCGTTTCAGGAGGACTAGCGGGAGGGTATACGCAGTATTTT.

The V and J genes are TRBV28 and TRBJ2-2, with no clear D. Per germline, CDR1 MDHEN and CDR2 SYDVKM. V lost 10 bases, J lost 3 bases, and 9 bases lay in between. The CDR3 consists of 12 residues. In nucleotides, the CDR3 is TGTGCCACCGAGAGCTACACCGGGGAGCTGTTTTTT. Its protein product is CATESYTGELFF.

This clonotype was seen at least ten times. The chain recombines TRBV20-1 with TRBJ2-7; 10 bases agree with TRBD2. Trimming at V came to 3 bases and at J to 7 bases, leaving 9 bases not matched to a gene. Germline assignment: CDR1 DFQATT and CDR2 SNEGSKA (reference sequence). The CDR3 covers 14 residues. The CDR3 is CSASGLAGDWEQYF. The CDR3 bases are TGCAGTGCTAGCGGGCTAGCGGGAGATTGGGAGCAGTACTTC.

This clonotype has at least ten counts. The J gene is TRBJ2-1, the V gene TRBV2, with D perhaps matching TRBD1 or TRBD2 (5 bases each). V was pared by 6 bases and J by 8 bases, with 17 bases between. The CDR3 totals 14 residues. Per germline, CDR1 SNHLY and CDR2 FYNNEI. CDR3 sequence reads: CASRPGQGTDEQFF. CDR3 DNA sequence: TGTGCCAGCAGGCCGGGGCAGGGTACGGATGAGCAGTTCTTC.

There are many counts of this clonotype. The junction and the germline gene differ at one end; a read error may be behind it. J is TRBJ2-5 and V is TRBV2; a possible D gene is TRBD1 (5 bases). CDR1 and CDR2 from the germline V gene are SNHLY and FYNNEI. The CDR3 contains 18 residues. CDR3 coding DNA: TGTGCCAGCAGTGAAGCTAGGAGCAGGGCCGGCGTGCAAGGGACCCAGTACTTC. Translated, it gives CASSEARSRAGVQGTQYF.

This clonotype was counted many times. Written as DNA, the CDR3 is TGTGCCAGCAGTCATCAAGCGGGAGGGCCCACAGATACGCAGTATTTT. Translating gives CASSHQAGGPTDTQYF. The chain joins TRBV28 to TRBJ2-3; 10 nucleotides line up with TRBD2. The CDR3 extends over 16 amino acids. In germline, CDR1 is MDHEN, CDR2 SYDVKM. The trim removed 5 bases at V and 2 bases at J, leaving 7 bases unmatched.

This clonotype has more than one count but fewer than ten. The rearrangement uses TRBV12-3 or TRBV12-4 and TRBJ2-7; D is unclear. Trimming cost V 5 bases and J 6 bases, with 17 bases left between them. The CDR3 runs to 14 residues. CDR3 sequence (DNA): TGTGCCAGCAGTGCCCAGGAAGTTAGCCGCGAGCAGTACTTC. The encoded protein is CASSAQEVSREQYF.